These T cell receptor beta chains were read from a single sample in a study of spatial heterogeneity in lung cancer. One entry per CDR3 protein results from TCRdb running MiXCR on the 5' RACE reads. The repertoire consists of about 75,000 distinct CDR3 sequences, with 10% to 15% occurring once and the leading ten covering roughly 7%. Sequencing was performed on PBMCs, taken at surgery. Every receptor here comes from a male donor with early-stage non-small cell lung cancer. The CDR3 runs from the conserved cysteine through the conserved F or W. A D gene is named only where the DNA matches it firmly. Some rows have no size entry. The others give once, few or many, or a class for an expanded clone.

D	length	V	J	size	DNA	CDR3
NA	14	TRBV6-6	TRBJ1-1	NA	TGTGCCAGCAGTTACTCCTCGGGGCGCATCCCCGCTTTCTTT	CASSYSSGRIPAFF
TRBD2	14	TRBV18	TRBJ2-5	NA	TGTGCCAGCTCAGCGGGACTAGCGGGGGAGACCCAGTACTTC	CASSAGLAGETQYF
NA	16	TRBV6-5	TRBJ2-3	many	TGTGCCAGCAGTTACGGCCGAGGGGGATCCACAGATACGCAGTATTTT	CASSYGRGGSTDTQYF
NA	14	TRBV5-1	TRBJ2-3	many	TGCGCCAGCAGCTTGGCTGACAGAACAGATACGCAGTATTTT	CASSLADRTDTQYF
NA	14	TRBV19	TRBJ2-7	once	TGTGCCAGTAGTACCGGTGCGGGAACCTACGAGCAGTACTTC	CASSTGAGTYEQYF
NA	15	TRBV5-4	TRBJ2-2	NA	TGTGCCAGCAGCTGGACAGACAGGATTCCCGGGGAGCTGTTTTTT	CASSWTDRIPGELFF
TRBD2	16	TRBV6-2/TRBV6-3	TRBJ2-1	many	TGTGCCAGCAAACTAGCGGGGGGAACTACCTACAATGAGCAGTTCTTC	CASKLAGGTTYNEQFF
NA	15	TRBV7-3	TRBJ2-3	NA	TGTGCCAGCAGCCCGGGGGGCGCGGGCACAGATACGCAGTATTTT	CASSPGGAGTDTQYF
NA	13	TRBV29-1	TRBJ2-1	few	TGCAGCTCCTTAGCGATTACTTACAATGAGCAGTTCTTC	CSSLAITYNEQFF
NA	17	TRBV24-1	TRBJ2-7	NA	TGTGCCACCAGTGATTCCGACTCCGAAGGGTTAGCCTACGAGCAGTACTTC	CATSDSDSEGLAYEQYF
NA	12	TRBV6-6	TRBJ2-7	many	TGTGCCAGCAGTCGAGATGTCTACGAGCAGTACTTC	CASSRDVYEQYF
NA	13	TRBV12-3/TRBV12-4	TRBJ2-2	NA	TGTGCCAGCAGTTTAGCGGGTAACGGGGAGCTGTTTTTT	CASSLAGNGELFF
NA	11	TRBV12-5	TRBJ1-1	many	TGTGCTAGTGACGGGGACACTGAAGCTTTCTTT	CASDGDTEAFF
TRBD2	13	TRBV3-1	TRBJ2-4	NA	TGTGCCAGCAGCCAAGCAGGGAGGGACATTCAGTACTTC	CASSQAGRDIQYF
NA	15	TRBV7-2	TRBJ2-5	many	TGTGCCAGCAGCCGCCGACACCCTCCCTGGGGGACCCAGTACTTC	CASSRRHPPWGTQYF
NA	11	TRBV29-1	TRBJ2-7	NA	TGCAGCGTCAGGATTAGTAGGGAACAGTACTTC	CSVRISREQYF
NA	14	TRBV5-1	TRBJ2-3	NA	TGCGCCAGCCTGTCGGGTCTACAGGACGGTACGCAGTATTTT	CASLSGLQDGTQYF
TRBD2	17	TRBV4-1	TRBJ2-5	NA	TGCGCCAGCAGCCAGAGGACTAGCGGGAGGGGTCAAGAGACCCAGTACTTC	CASSQRTSGRGQETQYF
TRBD1	13	TRBV2	TRBJ2-7	NA	TGTGCCAGCAGTGGGGACAGGGACCACGAGCAGTACTTC	CASSGDRDHEQYF
TRBD1	16	TRBV5-1	TRBJ2-2	few	TGCGCCAGCAGGCCTCCGGGGACAGGGTTCACCGGGGAGCTGTTTTTT	CASRPPGTGFTGELFF
NA	13	TRBV11-2	TRBJ1-3	few	TGTGCCAGCAGTCGGGCCGCGGGCGACACCATATATTTT	CASSRAAGDTIYF
TRBD1	14	TRBV12-3/TRBV12-4	TRBJ1-5	NA	TGTGCCAGCAGCCCCACAGGGGGCGAGCAGCCCCAGCATTTT	CASSPTGGEQPQHF
NA	16	TRBV12-3/TRBV12-4	TRBJ2-7	few	TGTGCCAGCAGCCCAATCCTTTCCAGGGGATCCTACGAGCAGTACTTC	CASSPILSRGSYEQYF
NA	18	TRBV27	TRBJ2-6	few	TGTGCCAGCAGTTTGTACGGGACATTTAGCTCTGGGGCCAACGTCCTGACTTTC	CASSLYGTFSSGANVLTF
NA	13	TRBV19	TRBJ1-5	few	TGTGCCAGTAGTGAAAACAGGTATCAGCCCCAGCATTTT	CASSENRYQPQHF
NA	14	TRBV5-1	TRBJ1-5	NA	TGCGCCAGCAGCTTGGACAGCCCGCGCGGGCCCCAGCATTTT	CASSLDSPRGPQHF
TRBD1	15	TRBV9	TRBJ1-1	many	TGTGCCAGCAGCGAGGGGACAGGGTGGGACACTGAAGCTTTCTTT	CASSEGTGWDTEAFF
NA	13	TRBV4-1	TRBJ1-1	few	TGCGCCAGCAGAGAGGACAGAAGGTTAGAAGCTTTCTTT	CASREDRRLEAFF
TRBD1	17	TRBV9	TRBJ2-2	few	TGTGCCAGCAGCGTAGGGGCGGGGACAGGGGAGGCCGGGGAGCTGTTTTTT	CASSVGAGTGEAGELFF
NA	12	TRBV5-6	TRBJ2-3	NA	TGTGCCAGCAGCTTGAGCGAGGGTACGCAGTATTTT	CASSLSEGTQYF
NA	13	TRBV30	TRBJ2-3	few	TGTGCCTGGAGTTCGGGGGAGGAAGATACGCAGTATTTT	CAWSSGEEDTQYF
TRBD2	14	TRBV20-1	TRBJ2-3	few	TGCAGCCCCTACGGATTAGCGGGAGTAGATACGCAGTATTTT	CSPYGLAGVDTQYF
NA	13	TRBV7-6	TRBJ1-2	NA	TGTGCCAGCAGCCCCGGGGCGACTGATGGCTACACCTTC	CASSPGATDGYTF
TRBD2	17	TRBV5-1	TRBJ2-2	few	TGCGCCAGCAGCGGAAAGCGGGAGGGCCGTAGCACCGGGGAGCTGTTTTTT	CASSGKREGRSTGELFF
TRBD1	15	TRBV5-1	TRBJ2-1	many	TGCGCCAGCAGCTCACAGGGGGGAAGGATAAATGAGCAGTTCTTC	CASSSQGGRINEQFF
NA	13	TRBV6-2/TRBV6-3	TRBJ2-7	few	TGTGCCAGCAGGGGGAACGGGATCTACGAGCAGTACTTC	CASRGNGIYEQYF
NA	13	TRBV3-1	TRBJ1-2	many	TGTGCCAGCAGCCAAGAGTCCCGTGGGGGCTACACCTTC	CASSQESRGGYTF
NA	14	TRBV6-6	TRBJ2-2	few	TGTGCCAGCAGTTCCCCCGGGGACGCCGGGGAGCTGTTTTTT	CASSSPGDAGELFF
NA	15	TRBV5-1	TRBJ1-1	NA	TGCGCCAGCAGCCTGACCCGGGCTATTAACACTGAAGCTTTCTTT	CASSLTRAINTEAFF
NA	12	TRBV9	TRBJ1-5	few	TGTGCCAGCGGACAGAACAATCAGCCCCAGCATTTT	CASGQNNQPQHF
NA	11	TRBV11-2	TRBJ1-2	many	TGTGCCAGCAGCTTAGGTTATGGCTACACCTTC	CASSLGYGYTF
NA	12	TRBV3-1	TRBJ1-1	NA	TGTGCCAGCAGCCAAGACCGAAATGAAGCTTTCTTT	CASSQDRNEAFF
NA	15	TRBV20-1	TRBJ2-3	NA	TGCAGTGCTAGGGGAGGAGGATGGGACACAGATACGCAGTATTTT	CSARGGGWDTDTQYF
NA	13	TRBV4-3	TRBJ1-1	many	TGCGCCAGCAGCCAAACAGTAAACACTGAAGCTTTCTTT	CASSQTVNTEAFF
NA	17	TRBV4-1	TRBJ2-5	few	TGCGCCAGCAGCCAAGACTCGGCTCTGGGAATTCAAGAGACCCAGTACTTC	CASSQDSALGIQETQYF
TRBD1	14	TRBV5-1	TRBJ1-2	many	TGCGCCAGCAGCGCGGGACAGGGGTTTCGAGGCTACACCTTC	CASSAGQGFRGYTF
TRBD1	14	TRBV6-2/TRBV6-3	TRBJ1-5	many	TGTGCCAGCAGTTCTTGGGACAGTAATCAGCCCCAGCATTTT	CASSSWDSNQPQHF
TRBD2	15	TRBV7-2	TRBJ2-5	many	TGTGCCAGCAGCCTCCCCGGGGGGAGCCAGGAGACCCAGTACTTC	CASSLPGGSQETQYF
NA	17	TRBV27	TRBJ2-6	few	TGTGCCAGCAGTTTCCTGCGGCCGTACTCTGGGGCCAACGTCCTGACTTTC	CASSFLRPYSGANVLTF
NA	15	TRBV27	TRBJ1-1	many	TGTGCCAGCACCCTAAGAGCAGGAATGAACACTGAAGCTTTCTTT	CASTLRAGMNTEAFF
NA	15	TRBV20-1	TRBJ1-5	many	TGCAGTGCTAGAGATGTGGGCAGGGTCAATCAGCCCCAGCATTTT	CSARDVGRVNQPQHF
TRBD1	15	TRBV19	TRBJ2-1	NA	TGTGCCAGTAAACAGGGACAGGTGACCCTCAATGAGCAGTTCTTC	CASKQGQVTLNEQFF
NA	12	TRBV19	TRBJ1-1	many	TGTGCCAGTAGCCTAGTGAACACTGAAGCTTTCTTT	CASSLVNTEAFF
NA	13	TRBV20-1	TRBJ2-2	NA	TGCAGTGCTAGTTCCCAGAATACCGGGGAGCTGTTTTTT	CSASSQNTGELFF